This note documents a single T cell receptor (beta chain) sequence. The source of the sample is a study of blood T cell repertoires in COVID-19. The CDR3 sequence is 17 residues long. V was shortened by 1 base and J by 2 bases, with 17 bases between the two germline ends. CDR1 is SGDLS, CDR2 YYNGEE, per germline. Method: immunoSEQ multiplex PCR; TCRdb's copy keeps in-frame clones and lacks some. The repertoire holds roughly 17,000 clones, with 85% to 95% as singletons. The chain recombines TRBV9 with TRBJ2-3; D perhaps matches TRBD2 (5 bases). Source material: peripheral blood. The TCR sequence derives from a human donor in a cohort sampled during active COVID-19. The CDR3 here is CASSVWALSADTDTQYF. The CDR3 nucleotides are TGTGCCAGCAGCGTATGGGCACTCTCAGCGGACACAGATACGCAGTATTTT. Supplemented by reference TRBV9 and TRBJ2-3, the full variable domain reads DSGVTQTPKHLITATGQRVTLRCSPRSGDLSVYWYQQSLDQGLQFLIQYYNGEERAKGNILERFSAQQFPDLHSELNLSSLELGDSALYFCASSVWALSADTDTQYFGPGTRLTVL.